Below, 18 T cell receptor beta chains from the same sample are listed, as sequenced in a study of tumor-infiltrating lymphocytes in primary liver carcinoma. The authors made TCR beta cDNA from roughly 480 ng total RNA with a constant-region primer. Amplification in three nested multiplex PCR rounds with slightly modified ARM-PCR gave rise to TCR beta libraries. It was with TRBV1-TRBV30 forward primers and a C-beta reverse primer that the first two PCR rounds were run, at roughly 11 cycles each. A single record per CDR3 protein comes from TCRdb applying MiXCR to the multiplex PCR reads. This sample has approximately 110,000 distinct CDR3 sequences, with 64% found just once. Co-extraction yielded RNA and DNA from roughly 20-30 mg of unsorted bulk tissue. Sequenced input: liver tumor tissue from sampling region 3. Subset meaning: tumor region T3, left-lateral pole. These receptors were obtained from a woman aged 60 to 75 with primary liver carcinoma and hepatitis B virus infection.

This clonotype showed up many times. This chain uses TRBV5-1 with TRBJ2-1; TRBD1 agrees at 9 bases. Germline loops: CDR1 SGHRS, CDR2 YFSETQ. V lost 0 bases and J lost 9; bases outside the gene matches: 4. The CDR3 consists of 14 residues. CDR3 amino acids: CASSLGDRVSEQFF. The CDR3 coding sequence is TGCGCCAGCAGCTTGGGGGACAGGGTCAGTGAGCAGTTCTTC.

This clonotype came up a few times. The chain carries TRBV7-9 and TRBJ1-2, with D hard to call. The CDR3 length is 12 residues. Germline V gives CDR1 SEHNR, CDR2 FQNEAQ (reference sequence). The germline V and J ends were trimmed by 0 bases and 8 bases, with 7 bases remaining between them. CDR3 protein: CASSLAAAGYTF. The CDR3 bases are TGTGCCAGCAGCTTAGCTGCCGCAGGCTACACCTTC.

A remark on this clonotype: One end of the junction is discordant with germline, which a read error may explain. The rearrangement uses TRBV5-1 and TRBJ2-1; D gene unclear. In germline, CDR1 is SGHRS, CDR2 YFSETQ. This CDR3 has 15 residues. Here the CDR3 DNA reads TGCGCCAACAGCTTCCCCAAGAGCTCCTACAATGAGCAGTTCTTC. It translates to CANSFPKSSYNEQFF.

This clonotype was detected only once. The CDR3 does not close with the conserved phenylalanine or tryptophan, likely indicating a read error. This rearrangement joins TRBV6-1 to TRBJ1-5, with a weak D call TRBD1 (5 bases). The CDR3 consists of 16 residues. V was cut by 7 bases and J by 6 bases, with 22 bases left in between. Germline assignment: CDR1 MNHNS and CDR2 SASEGT. The CDR3 bases are TGTGCCAGCAATTACTCCACCGGGGGAGGTTTTCAGCCCCAGCATCTT. Protein sequence: CASNYSTGGGFQPQHL.

Regarding this clonotype: Mismatch with germline at one junction end may stem from a read error. Here the CDR3 reads CSSRTLGDTEAFF. In DNA, the CDR3 is TGTTCCAGCAGAACCCTAGGGGACACTGAAGCCTTCTTT. V and J are TRBV11-2 and TRBJ1-1, with a possible D match to TRBD1 (6 bases). The CDR3 is made up of 13 amino acids. Looked up from germline, CDR1 is SGHAT and CDR2 is FQNNGV.

This rearrangement joins TRBV11-2 to TRBJ1-4; D possibly corresponds to TRBD1 (5 bases). Germline CDR1 is SGHAT and CDR2 is FQNNGV. Trimming removed 0 bases from V and 8 bases from J, with 16 bases in between. The CDR3 runs to 16 residues. The CDR3 DNA reads as TGTGCCAGCAGCTTAGACGGACAAATCCTCGGGGAAAAACTGTTTTTT. This codes for CASSLDGQILGEKLFF.

To note about this clonotype: One junction end disagrees with the germline gene, perhaps due to a read error. The chain combines TRBV11-2 with TRBJ2-5; D is possibly TRBD2 (7 bases). The CDR3 is 16 residues long. Germline V lookup: CDR1 SGHAT, CDR2 FQNNGV. CDR3 nucleotides: TGTGCCAGCAGCTCGAGAGGGGGGGCTCTACGAAAGACACAGTACTTC. This translates into CASSSRGGALRKTQYF.

Comment on this clonotype: Possible read error: a much larger clone is one base away. The CDR3 bases are TGTGCCAGCACCTCGAATGCTAGGAATGAGCAGTTCTTC. It translates to CASTSNARNEQFF. The V gene is TRBV5-4, the J gene TRBJ2-1; D gene uncertain. The CDR3 has 13 amino acids. Germline-derived CDR1 and CDR2 are SGHNT and YYREEE (reference sequence). Trimming pared 6 bases from V and 7 bases from J, leaving 14 bases between.

This clonotype was detected once. Sequence at one end of the junction differs from germline and may be a read error. The chain recombines TRBV11-2 with TRBJ2-7; 9 bases match TRBD2. The germline CDR1 and CDR2 sequences are SGHAT and FQNNGV. There are 16 residues in the CDR3. CDR3 amino acids: CASSMVTSGPAYELYF. The CDR3 region has the DNA TGTGCCAGCAGCATGGTTACTAGCGGGCCAGCCTACGAGCTGTACTTC.

Concerning this clonotype: An end of the junction differs from the germline gene, which may be a read error. This sequence joins TRBV29-1 and TRBJ1-2, with D tentatively TRBD1 (5 bases). The germline V gene encodes CDR1 SQVTM and CDR2 ANQGSEA. The CDR3 loop spans 12 amino acids. The CDR3 spells CSLADRSYGYIF. CDR3 DNA: TGCAGCCTTGCAGACAGATCCTATGGCTACATCTTC.

Many counts were recorded for this clonotype. The V and J genes are TRBV6-5 and TRBJ1-2; perhaps TRBD1 as D (5 bases). V lost 4 bases, J lost 4 bases, and 16 bases lay in between. CDR1 and CDR2 from the germline V gene are MNHEY and SVGAGI. This CDR3 is 15 amino acids long. The CDR3 here is CASSSSWGEFYGYTF. CDR3 sequence (DNA): TGTGCCAGCAGTTCCTCCTGGGGGGAATTCTATGGCTACACCTTC.

This chain connects TRBV11-3 to TRBJ2-1; D might be TRBD2 (7 bases). CDR3 length equals 17 residues. Looked up from germline, CDR1 is SGHNT and CDR2 is YENEEA. CDR3 protein: CVNRSRGARTMGNEQFF. The DNA for the CDR3 is TGTGTCAACCGCTCCCGGGGGGCGCGGACCATGGGCAATGAGCAGTTCTTC.

The genes are TRBV6-5 and TRBJ1-3; 9 bases are shared with TRBD1. This CDR3 has 14 amino acids. Germline V CDR1 and CDR2: MNHEY, SVGAGI. The CDR3 sequence: CGSRSPGTGNTIYF. In DNA, the CDR3 is TGTGGCAGTAGAAGTCCCGGGACAGGGAACACCATATATTTT.

In its sample, this clonotype was seen many times. The V and J genes are TRBV6-5 and TRBJ2-5; 11 bases are a match to TRBD2. Germline-derived CDR1 and CDR2 are MNHEY and SVGAGI. The CDR3 length is 16 residues. Trimming removed 4 bases from V and 2 bases from J; junction bases left unmatched: 6. CDR3 protein: CASSFSGTSGQETQYF. DNA for the CDR3: TGTGCCAGCAGTTTTTCCGGGACTAGCGGTCAAGAGACCCAGTACTTC.

On this clonotype itself: The conserved closing phenylalanine or tryptophan is absent in this CDR3, likely reflecting a read error. The CDR3: CSVEDRSGGFGVYTI. For the CDR3, the DNA is TGCAGCGTTGAAGATCGTTCAGGGGGCTTTGGTGTCTACACCATC. The chain carries TRBV29-1 and TRBJ1-2; 8 nucleotides line up with TRBD1. The CDR3 totals 15 residues. Unmatched junction bases numbered 13, after V lost 0 bases and J lost 10 bases. Germline assignment: CDR1 SQVTM and CDR2 ANQGSEA.

A word on this clonotype: The junction departs from germline at one end; a sequencing error may be responsible. This chain uses TRBV11-2 with TRBJ2-1; D perhaps matches TRBD1 (6 bases). CDR1 is SGHAT and CDR2 is FQNNGV in the germline V gene. The CDR3 contains 16 residues. CDR3 sequence (DNA): TGCGCCAGCAGCTTAGTAACAGGGAACTCCTACAATGAACAGTTCTTC. Translating gives CASSLVTGNSYNEQFF.

This clonotype was detected a few times. A read error may account for a junction end that differs from germline. The V and J genes are TRBV11-2 and TRBJ2-5; 7 bases align to TRBD2. CDR3 length: 15 amino acids. The germline gives CDR1 SGHAT, CDR2 FQNNGV. CDR3 amino acids: CASSPAGDPQETLYF. CDR3 in DNA: TGTGCCAGCAGTCCTGCGGGAGACCCCCAAGAGACCCTGTACTTC.

To note about this clonotype: This may be a read error, as it is one base from a much larger clone. The rearrangement uses TRBV5-1 and TRBJ2-3; D call uncertain. Trimming took 3 bases from V and 4 from J, leaving 6 bases between them. Germline CDR1 and CDR2: SGHRS and YFSETQ. The CDR3 runs 12 residues. Written as DNA, the CDR3 is TGCGCCAGCAGCTCATGGTCAGATACGCAGTATTTT. This gives the protein CASSSWSDTQYF.